This passage covers 27 T cell receptor beta chains from one sample sequenced in a study of T cell repertoires in cytomegalovirus infection. TCRdb re-analysed the reads in MiXCR, keeping a single row per CDR3 protein. The sample has 200,000 to 300,000 distinct CDR3 sequences, roughly 10% seen once; the top ten hold around 16%. Sequencing used PBMCs. These receptors originate from a human donor in good health (CMV status not recorded). Some clones in this sample may be carry-over from other donors' samples.

This clonotype was observed many times. The rearrangement links TRBV7-8 to TRBJ1-5; the D is unclear. This CDR3 has 14 amino acids. The germline V gene has CDR1 SGHVS and CDR2 FQNEAQ. The V and J ends lost 1 base and 7 bases respectively, with 11 bases between them. The CDR3 sequence is CASSLGGTSQPQHF. For the CDR3, the DNA is TGTGCCAGCAGCTTAGGTGGAACAAGCCAGCCCCAGCATTTT. Full variable domain (missing parts from reference TRBV7-8 and TRBJ1-5): GAGVSQSPRYKVAKRGQDVALRCDPISGHVSLFWYQQALGQGPEFLTYFQNEAQLDKSGLPSDRFFAERPEGSVSTLKIQRTQQEDSAVYLCASSLGGTSQPQHFGDGTRLSIL.

This clonotype has more than one count but fewer than ten. CDR3 protein: CASSPGESPHEQYF. The CDR3 DNA sequence: TGTGCCAGCAGCCCCGGTGAGAGCCCCCACGAGCAGTACTTC. The chain carries TRBV5-5 and TRBJ2-7; D is unclear. Trimming took 4 bases from V and 5 from J, leaving 16 bases between them. The CDR3 spans 14 residues. Germline V CDR1 and CDR2: SGHKS, YYEKEE (reference sequence).

This clonotype came up many times. The chain uses TRBV7-2 and TRBJ2-3; 9 bases are a match to TRBD1. Trimming cost V 2 bases and J 3 bases; bases outside gene matches: 18. Germline V gene sequence: CDR1 SGHTA, CDR2 FQGNSA. This CDR3 is built from 20 residues. CDR3 bases: TGTGCCAGCAGCTTACTACTCACAGGGGGCGGTTTTTTGGGGACAGATACGCAGTATTTT. This codes for CASSLLLTGGGFLGTDTQYF.

Many counts were recorded for this clonotype. J is TRBJ2-3 and V is TRBV14; possible D gene TRBD2, 6 bases. Germline lookup yields CDR1 SGHDN and CDR2 FVKESK. V was trimmed by 5 bases and J by 4 bases, leaving 13 bases between them. CDR3 length: 14 amino acids. CDR3 coding DNA: TGTGCCAGCAGCACCGGGGGAGCGGCAGATACGCAGTATTTT. Its translation is CASSTGGAADTQYF.

This clonotype was counted only a few times. The V and J genes are TRBV7-2 and TRBJ1-2; 9 bases align to TRBD1. Germline trimming cut 5 bases from V and 7 bases from J; bases unmatched to any gene: 8. The CDR3 contains 14 residues. Germline V gives CDR1 SGHTA, CDR2 FQGNSA. This CDR3 reads CASSGRDRDSGYTF. In DNA form, the CDR3 reads TGTGCCAGCAGCGGACGGGACAGGGACTCTGGCTACACCTTC.

CDR3 amino acids: CASASIYGYTF. The CDR3 DNA follows: TGTGCCAGTGCCTCGATCTATGGCTACACCTTC. The rearrangement uses TRBV19 and TRBJ1-2; D uncertain. This CDR3 comprises 11 residues. V was cut by 8 bases and J by 4 bases, with 8 bases left in between. CDR1 LNHDA and CDR2 SQIVND come from the germline V gene (reference sequence).

V and J are TRBV12-3 or TRBV12-4 and TRBJ1-2; no clear D gene. This CDR3 contains 12 residues. V shed 7 bases and J shed 2 bases, with 8 bases lying between them. The CDR3 protein is CASTGSNYGYTF. In DNA, the CDR3 is TGTGCCAGCACGGGGTCGAACTATGGCTACACCTTC.

This clonotype was seen at least ten times. V and J are TRBV7-2 and TRBJ1-5; TRBD1 is a possible D gene (5 bases). Looked up from germline, CDR1 is SGHTA and CDR2 is FQGNSA. The CDR3 is made up of 15 amino acids. Between the trimmed V and J ends, which lost 5 bases and 7 bases, there was a span of 18 bases. The CDR3 is CASSPTGHPGQPQHF. The CDR3 DNA follows: TGTGCCAGCAGCCCCACAGGACACCCCGGGCAGCCCCAGCATTTT.

DNA for the CDR3: TGTGCCAGCTACAGACAGCGGAACACCGGGGAGCTGTTTTTT. Translation gives CASYRQRNTGELFF. The chain joins TRBV6-2 or TRBV6-3 to TRBJ2-2, with D perhaps TRBD1 (5 bases). This CDR3 contains 14 residues. The V gene lost 8 bases and the J gene lost 1 base, with 11 bases spanning the gap. The germline CDR1 and CDR2 sequences are MNHEY and SVGEGT.

This clonotype was seen at least ten times. The rearrangement joins TRBV7-8 to TRBJ2-7; no reliable D call. The CDR3 sequence is 12 residues long. V was cut by 5 bases and J by 6 bases, with 11 bases left in between. Germline-derived CDR1 and CDR2 are SGHVS and FQNEAQ. The CDR3 sequence is CASSPGSGEQYF. Written as DNA, the CDR3 is TGTGCCAGCAGCCCCGGATCGGGCGAGCAGTACTTC.

This clonotype was counted many times. The chain is built from TRBV19 and TRBJ2-1; 12 bases align to TRBD2. V gave up 8 bases and J gave up 0 bases; unmatched junction bases: 5. The CDR3 sequence is 16 residues long. CDR1 LNHDA and CDR2 SQIVND come from the germline V gene (reference sequence). Here the CDR3 DNA reads TGTGCCAGTGGACTAGCGGGGAGGAGCTCCTACAATGAGCAGTTCTTC. Its translation is CASGLAGRSSYNEQFF. The full variable domain, with the rest looked up from reference TRBV19 and TRBJ2-1, is DGGITQSPKYLFRKEGQNVTLSCEQNLNHDAMYWYRQDPGQGLRLIYYSQIVNDFQKGDIAEGYSVSREKKESFPLTVTSAQKNPTAFYLCASGLAGRSSYNEQFFGPGTRLTVL.

The chain carries TRBV7-8 and TRBJ2-3; 7 nucleotides align to TRBD2. Germline V gene sequence: CDR1 SGHVS, CDR2 FQNEAQ. This CDR3 region has 15 residues. J was trimmed by 1 base and V by 7 bases; bases with no gene match: 8. The CDR3 nucleotides read TGTGCCAGCACCCCCACTAGCGATCGCACAGATACGCAGTATTTT. Translated: CASTPTSDRTDTQYF.

This clonotype was picked up many times. J is TRBJ2-2 and V is TRBV6-2 or TRBV6-3; no clear D. CDR3 length equals 16 residues. V was cut by 6 bases and J by 0 bases, with 14 bases left in between. CDR1 MNHEY and CDR2 SVGEGT come from the germline V gene. The CDR3 DNA reads TGTGCCAGCAGACACCCAGTGAAATCGAACACCGGGGAGCTGTTTTTT. Its translation is CASRHPVKSNTGELFF.

This chain joins TRBV5-1 and TRBJ2-1, with D uncertain. The V gene lost 2 bases and the J gene lost 8 bases, with 17 bases spanning the gap. This CDR3 has 15 amino acids. CDR1 SGHRS and CDR2 YFSETQ come from the germline V gene. This CDR3 is CASSFFSSRMDEQFF. The CDR3 DNA follows: TGCGCCAGCAGCTTCTTTTCTAGTCGGATGGATGAGCAGTTCTTC.

The CDR3 bases are TGTGCCAGCAGCTTAGCAGGGCGGGGGTACACAGATACGCAGTATTTT. Translated: CASSLAGRGYTDTQYF. This chain connects TRBV7-2 to TRBJ2-3; TRBD2 aligns across 7 bases. V shed 0 bases and J 2 bases; nucleotides not matched to a gene: 5. CDR3 length: 16 amino acids. CDR1 SGHTA and CDR2 FQGNSA come from the germline V gene.

This clonotype was observed many times. The chain uses TRBV7-2 and TRBJ2-3, with 9 nucleotides matching TRBD2. Germline assignment: CDR1 SGHTA and CDR2 FQGNSA. The CDR3 contains 17 residues. V trimming: 2 bases; J trimming: 8 bases; junction bases outside the gene matches: 14. The CDR3 sequence is CASSLKSGGHSPSTQYF. The DNA for the CDR3 is TGTGCCAGCAGCTTAAAGAGCGGGGGGCACTCGCCGAGTACGCAGTATTTT.

At least ten counts were recorded for this clonotype. The rearrangement links TRBV7-6 to TRBJ1-4; D gene ambiguous. Germline V lookup: CDR1 SGHVS, CDR2 FNYEAQ. The V and J ends lost 0 bases and 8 bases respectively, with 10 bases between them. This CDR3 comprises 14 residues. Here the CDR3 reads CASSLAMMGEKLFF. The DNA of the CDR3 is TGTGCCAGCAGCTTAGCGATGATGGGGGAAAAACTGTTTTTT.

The CDR3 sequence is CASTSGLRGYTF. The DNA for the CDR3 is TGTGCCAGCACCTCAGGACTCCGTGGCTACACCTTC. This rearrangement joins TRBV6-2 or TRBV6-3 to TRBJ1-2; no clear D. This CDR3 comprises 12 residues. The V gene lost 7 bases and the J gene lost 7 bases, with 13 bases spanning the gap. Germline CDR1 is MNHEY and CDR2 is SVGEGT.

This clonotype was counted at least ten times. The chain links TRBV29-1 to TRBJ2-5, with 10 bases aligning to TRBD2. Germline CDR1 and CDR2: SQVTM and ANQGSEA. The CDR3 loop spans 15 amino acids. V trimming: 7 bases; J trimming: 5 bases; junction bases outside the gene matches: 13. In DNA, the CDR3 is TGCAGCGGCGTAGCGGGGGGCCTTGATTTCGAGACCCAGTACTTC. Its translation is CSGVAGGLDFETQYF.

This clonotype was counted a few times. The rearrangement links TRBV30 to TRBJ1-2; 9 bases align to TRBD1. V was pared by 4 bases and J by 6 bases, with 3 bases of the junction left unmatched. This CDR3 is built from 12 residues. Germline CDR1 is GTSNPN and CDR2 is SVGIG (reference sequence). This CDR3 reads CAWIGTGHGYTF. CDR3 bases: TGTGCCTGGATTGGGACAGGGCATGGCTACACCTTC.

In its sample, this clonotype was seen a few times. This sequence joins TRBV29-1 and TRBJ2-2; D assignment may be TRBD1 or TRBD2 (5 bases each). The CDR3 covers 14 residues. The germline V gene encodes CDR1 SQVTM and CDR2 ANQGSEA. V lost 4 bases and J 2 bases, leaving 11 bases between the germline ends. As DNA, the CDR3 is TGCAGCGTTGTAGGGGACGGTAACACCGGGGAGCTGTTTTTT. It translates to CSVVGDGNTGELFF.

Many counts were recorded for this clonotype. V usage is TRBV7-2 and J usage is TRBJ2-1; D not certain. V dropped 5 bases and J dropped 8 bases, with 10 bases sitting between them. Germline V gives CDR1 SGHTA, CDR2 FQGNSA. This CDR3 has 12 amino acids. Here the CDR3 reads CASSNSRDEQFF. The CDR3 coding sequence is TGTGCCAGCAGCAATAGTAGGGATGAGCAGTTCTTC.

The table lists this clonotype with a few counts. V and J are TRBV29-1 and TRBJ1-2, with TRBD1 matching 8 bases. The V gene's germline CDR1 is SQVTM and CDR2 ANQGSEA. The junction had 9 bases not matched to a gene; V was cut back by 2 bases and J by 4 bases. CDR3 size: 15 residues. In DNA, the CDR3 is TGCAGCGTTGAACCTTCGGACAGGGCCCTCTATGGCTACACCTTC. Its protein is CSVEPSDRALYGYTF.

This clonotype appeared many times. The V call is TRBV27, the J call TRBJ2-6; no definite D call. CDR3 size: 16 residues. Trimming shortened V by 0 bases and J by 2 bases, and 8 bases separated the two germline ends. Germline V gives CDR1 MNHEY, CDR2 SMNVEV (reference sequence). In DNA, the CDR3 is TGTGCCAGCAGTTTATCGATCCGAACTGGGGCCAACGTCCTGACTTTC. Translating gives CASSLSIRTGANVLTF.

This clonotype was observed at least ten times. This sequence joins TRBV4-3 and TRBJ2-7; D is ambiguous. This CDR3 comprises 13 residues. Germline V gives CDR1 LGHNA, CDR2 YSLEER. V dropped 0 bases and J dropped 6 bases, with 9 bases sitting between them. The CDR3 sequence: CASSQDLFSEQYF. The CDR3 bases are TGCGCCAGCAGCCAAGATCTGTTCAGCGAGCAGTACTTC.

In this sample, this clonotype turned up many times. V gene TRBV7-2 combines with J gene TRBJ2-1; D possibly corresponds to TRBD2 (6 bases). V lost 3 bases, J lost 9 bases, and 24 bases lay in between. Germline CDR1 SGHTA, CDR2 FQGNSA. The CDR3 has 17 residues. DNA for the CDR3: TGTGCCAGCAGCTTGGATTATAGCGGTAGGCCTTTGGGTGAGCAGTTCTTC. Translating it yields CASSLDYSGRPLGEQFF.

This clonotype has a handful of counts. Written as DNA, the CDR3 is TGCAGTGCTAGAGTACCAGGGGAGGGGAAAGCTTTCTTT. Protein: CSARVPGEGKAFF. The rearrangement links TRBV20-1 to TRBJ1-1; TRBD1 might be the D (6 bases). Trimming pared 1 base from V and 9 bases from J, leaving 15 bases between. The CDR3 extends over 13 amino acids. Germline V gives CDR1 DFQATT, CDR2 SNEGSKA (reference sequence).